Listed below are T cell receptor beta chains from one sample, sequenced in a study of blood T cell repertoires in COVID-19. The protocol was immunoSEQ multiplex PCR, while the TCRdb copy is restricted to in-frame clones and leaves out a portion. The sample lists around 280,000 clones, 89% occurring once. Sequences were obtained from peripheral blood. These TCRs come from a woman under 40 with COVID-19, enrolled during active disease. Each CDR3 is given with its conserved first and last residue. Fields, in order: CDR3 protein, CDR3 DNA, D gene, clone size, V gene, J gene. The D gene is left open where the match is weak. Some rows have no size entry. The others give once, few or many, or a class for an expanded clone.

CDR3: CASSLGWGGAYEQYF
DNA: TGTGCCAGCAGCTTAGGTTGGGGGGGAGCCTACGAGCAGTACTTC
D: TRBD2
size: NA
V: TRBV11-2
J: TRBJ2-7

CDR3: CASSLYPGTGSFLLETQYF
DNA: TGTGCCAGCAGCTTGTATCCCGGGACAGGGAGTTTTTTATTAGAGACCCAGTACTTC
D: TRBD1
size: NA
V: TRBV7-9
J: TRBJ2-5

CDR3: CASSYLRQGIGEQYF
DNA: TGTGCCAGCAGTTACCTCAGGCAGGGTATTGGTGAGCAGTACTTC
D: NA
size: NA
V: TRBV6-5
J: TRBJ2-7

CDR3: CASSYRADYGYTF
DNA: TGTGCCAGCAGTTATAGAGCCGACTATGGCTACACCTTC
D: NA
size: NA
V: TRBV6-5
J: TRBJ1-2

CDR3: CATRVYRGASDQPQHF
DNA: TGTGCCACCCGTGTGTACCGGGGGGCGAGCGATCAGCCCCAGCATTTT
D: NA
size: NA
V: TRBV19
J: TRBJ1-5

CDR3: CATSRGGTDNQPQHF
DNA: TGTGCCACCAGCAGAGGGGGGACAGACAATCAGCCCCAGCATTTT
D: TRBD1
size: NA
V: TRBV15
J: TRBJ1-5

CDR3: CASSLGSTGELFF
DNA: TGTGCCAGCAGCTTGGGGAGCACCGGGGAGCTGTTTTTT
D: NA
size: NA
V: TRBV5-4
J: TRBJ2-2

CDR3: CASRLTGGTQPQHF
DNA: TGTGCCAGCAGACTAACAGGGGGCACTCAGCCCCAGCATTTT
D: TRBD1
size: NA
V: TRBV28
J: TRBJ1-5

CDR3: CASSGSSGGLYNEQFF
DNA: TGTGCCAGCAGTGGCTCCTCGGGGGGGTTATACAATGAGCAGTTCTTC
D: TRBD2
size: once
V: TRBV6-1
J: TRBJ2-1

CDR3: CASSGNLAGGTDTQYF
DNA: TGCGCCAGCAGTGGGAATCTAGCGGGGGGCACAGATACGCAGTATTTT
D: TRBD2
size: NA
V: TRBV10-1
J: TRBJ2-3

CDR3: CASSLRSLYEQYF
DNA: TGTGCCAGCAGCCTACGATCCCTTTACGAGCAGTACTTC
D: NA
size: NA
V: TRBV28
J: TRBJ2-7

CDR3: CASEWRTDSNQPQHF
DNA: TGTGCCAGTGAGTGGAGGACAGATAGCAATCAGCCCCAGCATTTT
D: NA
size: once
V: TRBV19
J: TRBJ1-5

CDR3: CASSVLYTEAFF
DNA: TGTGCCAGCAGCGTCTTGTACACTGAAGCTTTCTTT
D: NA
size: NA
V: TRBV28
J: TRBJ1-1

CDR3: CASSFSAGGRDTQYF
DNA: TGTGCCAGCAGTTTTTCAGCGGGGGGGCGGGATACGCAGTATTTT
D: TRBD2
size: once
V: TRBV6-6
J: TRBJ2-3

CDR3: CASSIGQGAEKLFF
DNA: TGTGCCAGCAGCATCGGACAGGGGGCTGAAAAACTGTTTTTT
D: TRBD1
size: NA
V: TRBV2
J: TRBJ1-4

CDR3: CASGGAGRRNTEAFF
DNA: TGTGCCAGTGGGGGGGCAGGCAGGAGAAACACTGAAGCTTTCTTT
D: NA
size: once
V: TRBV19
J: TRBJ1-1

CDR3: CASSYRHLYGYTF
DNA: TGTGCCAGCAGCTACAGACACCTCTATGGCTACACCTTC
D: NA
size: NA
V: TRBV7-9
J: TRBJ1-2

CDR3: CASSYSRGFGNTIYF
DNA: TGTGCCAGCAGTTACTCGCGGGGCTTTGGAAACACCATATATTTT
D: NA
size: NA
V: TRBV6-5
J: TRBJ1-3

CDR3: CASSTSGTGANEKLFF
DNA: TGCGCCAGCAGCACATCCGGGACTGGGGCAAATGAAAAACTGTTTTTT
D: NA
size: once
V: TRBV4-1
J: TRBJ1-4

CDR3: CASSLGGFEKLFF
DNA: TGCGCCAGCAGCCTGGGCGGTTTTGAAAAACTGTTTTTT
D: NA
size: once
V: TRBV5-1
J: TRBJ1-4

CDR3: CASSLGLAGYNEQFF
DNA: TGCGCCAGCAGCTTGGGACTAGCTGGATACAATGAGCAGTTCTTC
D: TRBD2
size: NA
V: TRBV5-1
J: TRBJ2-1

CDR3: CASSQDRLNYEQYF
DNA: TGCGCCAGCAGCCAAGATCGACTAAACTACGAGCAGTACTTC
D: NA
size: once
V: TRBV4-1
J: TRBJ2-7

CDR3: CASSPGQGRVDTQYF
DNA: TGTGCCAGCAGTCCGGGACAGGGGAGAGTCGATACGCAGTATTTT
D: TRBD1
size: NA
V: TRBV6-6
J: TRBJ2-3

CDR3: CASSPRDSHNYGYTF
DNA: TGCGCCAGCAGCCCTCGGGACAGCCATAACTATGGCTACACCTTC
D: TRBD1
size: NA
V: TRBV4-1
J: TRBJ1-2

CDR3: CASSLGGTPYEQYF
DNA: TGTGCCAGCAGCTTAGGCGGGACCCCCTACGAGCAGTACTTC
D: NA
size: NA
V: TRBV11-3
J: TRBJ2-7

CDR3: CASSLGTGVSPLHF
DNA: TGTGCCAGCAGTTTAGGGACAGGGGTTTCACCCCTCCACTTT
D: TRBD1
size: NA
V: TRBV28
J: TRBJ1-6

CDR3: CAIRDRGRDGYTF
DNA: TGTGCCATCAGGGACAGGGGGCGAGATGGCTACACCTTC
D: TRBD1
size: NA
V: TRBV10-3
J: TRBJ1-2

CDR3: CASSLSSGSTYEQYF
DNA: TGTGCCAGCAGCTTATCTAGCGGGTCGACCTACGAGCAGTACTTC
D: TRBD2
size: NA
V: TRBV7-6
J: TRBJ2-7

CDR3: CASSVRSTNEKLFF
DNA: TGTGCCAGCAGCGTGCGATCAACTAATGAAAAACTGTTTTTT
D: NA
size: NA
V: TRBV9
J: TRBJ1-4

CDR3: CASKAGFQPQHF
DNA: TGTGCCAGCAAAGCAGGGTTTCAGCCCCAGCATTTT
D: NA
size: NA
V: TRBV6-5
J: TRBJ1-5

CDR3: CASSADGTGTALYNEQFF
DNA: TGTGCCAGCAGCGCCGATGGAACCGGGACTGCTCTCTACAATGAGCAGTTCTTC
D: NA
size: NA
V: TRBV7-9
J: TRBJ2-1

CDR3: CASSQGPWTSGGTDTQYF
DNA: TGCGCCAGCAGCCAAGGGCCTTGGACTAGCGGGGGAACAGATACGCAGTATTTT
D: TRBD2
size: NA
V: TRBV4-1
J: TRBJ2-3

CDR3: CASSLFSGQGDYEQYF
DNA: TGTGCCAGCAGCTTGTTCTCGGGACAGGGGGACTACGAGCAGTACTTC
D: TRBD1
size: NA
V: TRBV5-4
J: TRBJ2-7

CDR3: CASSELGDLNYGYTF
DNA: TGTGCCAGCAGTGAACTAGGGGATTTAAATTATGGCTACACCTTC
D: NA
size: NA
V: TRBV2
J: TRBJ1-2

CDR3: CASSPTGSNQPQHF
DNA: TGCGCCAGCAGTCCGACAGGGAGCAATCAGCCCCAGCATTTT
D: TRBD1
size: NA
V: TRBV5-1
J: TRBJ1-5

CDR3: CASSLWQGLYEQYF
DNA: TGCGCCAGCAGCTTGTGGCAGGGTCTGTACGAGCAGTACTTC
D: NA
size: NA
V: TRBV5-1
J: TRBJ2-7

CDR3: CASSPPTGGSSYNEQFF
DNA: TGTGCCAGCTCACCACCGACGGGGGGAAGCTCCTACAATGAGCAGTTCTTC
D: TRBD2
size: NA
V: TRBV18
J: TRBJ2-1

CDR3: CASSPPSRGDGYTF
DNA: TGTGCCAGCTCACCACCGTCCAGGGGGGATGGCTACACCTTC
D: TRBD1
size: NA
V: TRBV18
J: TRBJ1-2

CDR3: CASSYALAGGPPLAKNIQYF
DNA: TGTGCCAGCAGTTACGCGTTAGCGGGGGGCCCCCCTCTAGCCAAAAACATTCAGTACTTC
D: TRBD2
size: NA
V: TRBV6-2/TRBV6-3
J: TRBJ2-4

CDR3: CASRLSGNDGYTF
DNA: TGTGCCAGCCGTCTGTCAGGGAATGATGGCTACACCTTC
D: NA
size: NA
V: TRBV6-5
J: TRBJ1-2

CDR3: CASGGRGSNYGYTF
DNA: TGTGCCAGCGGGGGCCGTGGATCTAACTATGGCTACACCTTC
D: NA
size: NA
V: TRBV25-1
J: TRBJ1-2

CDR3: CASSGGVDGYTF
DNA: TGTGCCAGCAGTGGAGGGGTGGATGGCTACACCTTC
D: NA
size: NA
V: TRBV28
J: TRBJ1-2

CDR3: CASSPTSGGAFRGEQFF
DNA: TGTGCCAGCAGCCCTACTAGCGGGGGGGCCTTCCGTGGTGAGCAGTTCTTC
D: TRBD2
size: NA
V: TRBV13
J: TRBJ2-1

CDR3: CASRTAVQETQYF
DNA: TGTGCCAGCAGGACGGCGGTCCAAGAGACCCAGTACTTC
D: NA
size: NA
V: TRBV12-3/TRBV12-4
J: TRBJ2-5

CDR3: CASSLTRRVNTEAFF
DNA: TGTGCCAGCAGCTTAACGAGACGGGTGAACACTGAAGCTTTCTTT
D: NA
size: NA
V: TRBV7-2
J: TRBJ1-1

CDR3: CASSLKGGAYGYTF
DNA: TGTGCCAGCAGCCTAAAGGGGGGGGCTTATGGCTACACCTTC
D: NA
size: NA
V: TRBV7-2
J: TRBJ1-2

CDR3: CASSFTESNQPQHF
DNA: TGTGCCAGCAGCTTCACAGAGAGCAATCAGCCCCAGCATTTT
D: NA
size: NA
V: TRBV7-9
J: TRBJ1-5

CDR3: CASTRGDSNQPQHF
DNA: TGTGCCAGCACGCGGGGGGATAGCAATCAGCCCCAGCATTTT
D: NA
size: NA
V: TRBV6-5
J: TRBJ1-5

CDR3: CASILTGPGEYEQYF
DNA: TGCGCCAGCATATTGACGGGACCAGGGGAATACGAGCAGTACTTC
D: NA
size: NA
V: TRBV23-1
J: TRBJ2-7

CDR3: CASREGTANTEAFF
DNA: TGTGCCAGCAGGGAAGGGACTGCGAACACTGAAGCTTTCTTT
D: NA
size: NA
V: TRBV2
J: TRBJ1-1

CDR3: CASSFSGVSTEAFF
DNA: TGCGCCAGCAGTTTTTCGGGGGTATCGACTGAAGCTTTCTTT
D: NA
size: few
V: TRBV10-2
J: TRBJ1-1

CDR3: CASSQGASYGYTF
DNA: TGCGCCAGCAGCCAAGGGGCGTCGTATGGCTACACCTTC
D: NA
size: NA
V: TRBV4-1
J: TRBJ1-2

CDR3: CASSPDFFYGYTF
DNA: TGCGCCAGCAGCCCGGACTTTTTCTATGGCTACACCTTC
D: NA
size: NA
V: TRBV5-1
J: TRBJ1-2

CDR3: CASSPSLARGNQPQHF
DNA: TGTGCCAGCTCCCCGAGCTTGGCCCGGGGCAATCAGCCCCAGCATTTT
D: NA
size: NA
V: TRBV7-8
J: TRBJ1-5

CDR3: CASSLWASGTGELFF
DNA: TGCGCCAGCAGCTTGTGGGCTAGCGGTACCGGGGAGCTGTTTTTT
D: TRBD2
size: NA
V: TRBV5-1
J: TRBJ2-2

CDR3: CASSPGGTYEQYF
DNA: TGTGCCAGCAGTCCCGGCGGGACCTACGAGCAGTACTTC
D: NA
size: NA
V: TRBV4-2
J: TRBJ2-7

CDR3: CASSLVSRVNQPQHF
DNA: TGTGCCAGCAGCTTAGTGTCCAGGGTCAATCAGCCCCAGCATTTT
D: NA
size: few
V: TRBV11-3
J: TRBJ1-5

CDR3: CASSLTASNEKLFF
DNA: TGCGCCAGCAGCTTGACAGCCTCAAATGAAAAACTGTTTTTT
D: NA
size: NA
V: TRBV5-1
J: TRBJ1-4

CDR3: CASSEYESNVGYGYTF
DNA: TGTGCCAGCAGTGAATATGAGTCCAACGTCGGCTATGGCTACACCTTC
D: NA
size: NA
V: TRBV6-1
J: TRBJ1-2